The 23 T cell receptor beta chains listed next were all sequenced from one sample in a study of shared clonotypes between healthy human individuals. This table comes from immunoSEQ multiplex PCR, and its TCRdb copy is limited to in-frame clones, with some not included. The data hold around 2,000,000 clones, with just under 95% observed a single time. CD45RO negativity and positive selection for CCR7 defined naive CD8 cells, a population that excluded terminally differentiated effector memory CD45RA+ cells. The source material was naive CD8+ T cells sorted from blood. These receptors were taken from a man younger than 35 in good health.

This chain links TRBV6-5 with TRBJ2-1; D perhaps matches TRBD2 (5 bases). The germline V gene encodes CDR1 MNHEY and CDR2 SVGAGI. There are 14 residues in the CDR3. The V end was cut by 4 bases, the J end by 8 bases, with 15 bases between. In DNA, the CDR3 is TGTGCCAGCAGTTCCGAAACTAGTGCAGATGAGCAGTTCTTC. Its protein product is CASSSETSADEQFF.

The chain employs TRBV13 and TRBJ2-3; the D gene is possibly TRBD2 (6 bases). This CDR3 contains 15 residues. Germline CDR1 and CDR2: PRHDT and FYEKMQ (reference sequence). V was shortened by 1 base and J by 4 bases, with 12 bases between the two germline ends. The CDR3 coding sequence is TGTGCCAGCAGCTTAGTCCCCGGGAGTTCAGATACGCAGTATTTT. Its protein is CASSLVPGSSDTQYF.

In DNA, the CDR3 is TGTGCCAGCAGTTTAAATCTTTGGGCTGAAGCTTTCTTT. Residues: CASSLNLWAEAFF. The J gene is TRBJ1-1, the V gene TRBV27; D ambiguous. This CDR3 contains 13 residues. The germline V gene has CDR1 MNHEY and CDR2 SMNVEV (reference sequence). The V end was cut by 2 bases, the J end by 6 bases, with 10 bases between.

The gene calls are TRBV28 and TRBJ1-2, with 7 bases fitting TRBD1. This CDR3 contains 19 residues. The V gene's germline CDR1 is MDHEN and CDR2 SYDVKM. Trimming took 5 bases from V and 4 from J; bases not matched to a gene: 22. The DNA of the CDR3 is TGTGCCAGCAGTACTCACGAATATTTTACAGGGGATCCCCTCTATGGCTACACCTTC. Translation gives CASSTHEYFTGDPLYGYTF.

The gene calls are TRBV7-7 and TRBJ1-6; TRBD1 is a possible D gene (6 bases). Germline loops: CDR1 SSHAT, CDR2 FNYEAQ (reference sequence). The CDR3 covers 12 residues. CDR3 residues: CASGRGNSPLHF. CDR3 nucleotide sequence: TGTGCTAGCGGCAGGGGTAATTCACCCCTCCACTTT.

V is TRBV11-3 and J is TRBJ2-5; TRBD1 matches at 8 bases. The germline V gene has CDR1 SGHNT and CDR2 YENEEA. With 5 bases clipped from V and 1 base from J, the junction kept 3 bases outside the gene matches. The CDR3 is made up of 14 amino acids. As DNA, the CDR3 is TGTGCCAGCAGCCACACAGGGGGCCAAGAGACCCAGTACTTC. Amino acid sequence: CASSHTGGQETQYF.

The CDR3 nucleotides are TGTGCCAGCAGCGGTAAGAACACCGGGGAGCTGTTTTTT. Amino acid sequence: CASSGKNTGELFF. The V call is TRBV9, the J call TRBJ2-2; no reliable D call. The CDR3 has 13 residues. V lost 3 bases and J 1 base, leaving 4 bases between the germline ends. Germline assignment: CDR1 SGDLS and CDR2 YYNGEE.

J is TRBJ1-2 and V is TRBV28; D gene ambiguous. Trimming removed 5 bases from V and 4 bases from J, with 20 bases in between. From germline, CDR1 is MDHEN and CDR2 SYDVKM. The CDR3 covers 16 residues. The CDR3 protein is CASSLTRAAVPYGYTF. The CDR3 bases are TGTGCCAGCAGTCTCACACGGGCAGCCGTTCCCTATGGCTACACCTTC.

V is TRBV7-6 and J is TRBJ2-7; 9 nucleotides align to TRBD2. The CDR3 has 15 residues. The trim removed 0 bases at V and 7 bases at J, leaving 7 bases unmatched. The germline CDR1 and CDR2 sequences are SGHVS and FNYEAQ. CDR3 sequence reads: CASSLATSGLGEQYF. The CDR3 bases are TGTGCCAGCAGCTTAGCGACTAGCGGCCTAGGGGAGCAGTACTTC.

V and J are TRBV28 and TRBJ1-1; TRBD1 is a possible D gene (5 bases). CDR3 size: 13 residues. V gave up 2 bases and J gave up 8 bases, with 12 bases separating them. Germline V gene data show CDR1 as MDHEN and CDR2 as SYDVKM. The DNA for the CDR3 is TGTGCCAGCAGTTTACGGGGGGGGTTGGAAGCTTTCTTT. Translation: CASSLRGGLEAFF.

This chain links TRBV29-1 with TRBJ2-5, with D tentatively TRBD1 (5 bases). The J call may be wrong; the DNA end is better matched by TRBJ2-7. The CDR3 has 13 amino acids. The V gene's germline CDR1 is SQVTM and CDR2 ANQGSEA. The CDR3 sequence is CSVEEGSGAEQYF. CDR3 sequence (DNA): TGCAGCGTTGAAGAGGGCTCTGGGGCCGAGCAGTACTTC.

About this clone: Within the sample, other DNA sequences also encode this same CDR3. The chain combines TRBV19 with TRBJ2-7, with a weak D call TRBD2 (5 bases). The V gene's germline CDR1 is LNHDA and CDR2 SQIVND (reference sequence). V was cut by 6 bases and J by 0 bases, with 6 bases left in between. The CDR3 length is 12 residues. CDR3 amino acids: CASSSGSYEQYF. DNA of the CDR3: TGTGCCAGTAGCAGCGGCTCCTACGAGCAGTACTTC.

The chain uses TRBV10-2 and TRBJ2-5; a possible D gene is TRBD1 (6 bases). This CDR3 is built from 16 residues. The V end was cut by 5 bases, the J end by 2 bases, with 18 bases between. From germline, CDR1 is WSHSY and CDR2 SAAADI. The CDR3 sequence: CASSPGASPRQETQYF. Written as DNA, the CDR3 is TGCGCCAGCAGTCCAGGGGCCTCCCCGCGGCAAGAGACCCAGTACTTC.

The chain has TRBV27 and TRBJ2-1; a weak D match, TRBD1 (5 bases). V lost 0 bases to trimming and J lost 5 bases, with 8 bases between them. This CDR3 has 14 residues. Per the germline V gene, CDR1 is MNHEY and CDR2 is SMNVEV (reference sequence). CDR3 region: CASSLSDNNNEQFF. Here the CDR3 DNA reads TGTGCCAGCAGTTTATCGGACAACAACAATGAGCAGTTCTTC.

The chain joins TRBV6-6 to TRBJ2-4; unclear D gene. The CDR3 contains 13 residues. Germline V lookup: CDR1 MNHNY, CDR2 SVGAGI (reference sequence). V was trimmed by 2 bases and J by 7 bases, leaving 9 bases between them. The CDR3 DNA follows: TGTGCCAGCAGTTACCCTGGTCGGAACATTCAGTACTTC. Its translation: CASSYPGRNIQYF.

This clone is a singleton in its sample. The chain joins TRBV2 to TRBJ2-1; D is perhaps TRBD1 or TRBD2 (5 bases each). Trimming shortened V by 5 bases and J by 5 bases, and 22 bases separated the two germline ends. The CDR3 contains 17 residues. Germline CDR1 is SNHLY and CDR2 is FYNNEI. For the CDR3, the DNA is TGTGCCAGCAGTCGACTCCGGGACCTCGTGGTAGACAATGAGCAGTTCTTC. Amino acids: CASSRLRDLVVDNEQFF.

CDR3 loop: CASSPNTRQFF. The CDR3 DNA reads as TGTGCCAGCAGCCCGAACACGAGGCAGTTCTTC. The chain has TRBV7-9 and TRBJ2-1; D gene ambiguous. Germline V lookup: CDR1 SEHNR, CDR2 FQNEAQ (reference sequence). V lost 5 bases to trimming and J lost 12 bases, with 11 bases between them. The CDR3 sequence is 11 residues long.

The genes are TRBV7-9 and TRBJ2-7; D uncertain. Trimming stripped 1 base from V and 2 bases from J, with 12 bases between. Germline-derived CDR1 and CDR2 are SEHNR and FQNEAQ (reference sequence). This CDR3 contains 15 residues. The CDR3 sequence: CASSLGGSVPYEQYF. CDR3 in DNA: TGTGCCAGCAGCTTAGGTGGCAGCGTCCCCTACGAGCAGTACTTC. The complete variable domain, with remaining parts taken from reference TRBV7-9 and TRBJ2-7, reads DTGVSQNPRHKITKRGQNVTFRCDPISEHNRLYWYRQTLGQGPEFLTYFQNEAQLEKSRLLSDRFSAERPKGSFSTLEIQRTEQGDSAMYLCASSLGGSVPYEQYFGPGTRLTVT.

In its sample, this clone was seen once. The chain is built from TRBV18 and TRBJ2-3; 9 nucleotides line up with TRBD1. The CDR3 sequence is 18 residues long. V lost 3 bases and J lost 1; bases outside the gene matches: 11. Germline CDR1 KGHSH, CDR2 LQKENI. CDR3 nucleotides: TGTGCCAGCTCACCGCCGACTTTCCGGGACAGGGGCACAGATACGCAGTATTTT. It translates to CASSPPTFRDRGTDTQYF.

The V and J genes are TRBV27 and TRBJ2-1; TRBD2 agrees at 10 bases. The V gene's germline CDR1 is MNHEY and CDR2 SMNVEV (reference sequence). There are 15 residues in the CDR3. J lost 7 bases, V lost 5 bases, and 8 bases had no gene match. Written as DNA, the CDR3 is TGTGCCAGCAGTCCAGCGGGGGGGCCGATTAATGAGCAGTTCTTC. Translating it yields CASSPAGGPINEQFF.

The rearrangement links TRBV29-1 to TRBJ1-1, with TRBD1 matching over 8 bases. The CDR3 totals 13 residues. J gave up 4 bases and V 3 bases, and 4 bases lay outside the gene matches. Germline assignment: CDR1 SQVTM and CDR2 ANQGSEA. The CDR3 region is CSVEGDRGTEAFF. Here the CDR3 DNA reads TGCAGCGTTGAGGGTGACAGGGGCACTGAAGCTTTCTTT.

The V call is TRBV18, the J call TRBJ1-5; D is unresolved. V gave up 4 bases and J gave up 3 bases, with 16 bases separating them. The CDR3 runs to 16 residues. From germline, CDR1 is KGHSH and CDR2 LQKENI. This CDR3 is CASSQVPDLLNQPQHF. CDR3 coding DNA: TGTGCCAGCTCACAGGTTCCTGACCTACTCAATCAGCCCCAGCATTTT. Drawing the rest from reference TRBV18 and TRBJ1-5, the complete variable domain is NAGVMQNPRHLVRRRGQEARLRCSPMKGHSHVYWYRQLPEEGLKFMVYLQKENIIDESGMPKERFSAEFPKEGPSILRIQQVVRGDSAAYFCASSQVPDLLNQPQHFGDGTRLSIL.

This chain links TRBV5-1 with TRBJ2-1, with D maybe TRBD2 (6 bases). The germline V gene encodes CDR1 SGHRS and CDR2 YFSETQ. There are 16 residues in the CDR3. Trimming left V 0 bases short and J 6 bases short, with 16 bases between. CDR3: CASSLAYGGGFNEQFF. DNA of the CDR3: TGCGCCAGCAGCTTGGCCTATGGGGGAGGTTTCAATGAGCAGTTCTTC.